The clone carrying this TCR beta chain was observed a single time. Antigen unknown. These data belong to a study of T-cell reconstitution after alpha-beta-depleted transplantation in children. Using unique molecular identifiers, the investigators prepared the TCRbeta library. TCRdb re-called the PCR reads through MiXCR, storing one row per CDR3 protein. Among 300,000 to 400,000 distinct CDR3 sequences listed, about a sixth were seen once. This CDR3 contains 17 residues. V gave up 0 bases and J gave up 4 bases; unmatched junction bases: 9. CDR1 SGHRS and CDR2 YFSETQ come from the germline V gene. Study-wide findings and caveats: For some patients, TCRbeta diversity was high at day 60 because of recipient T cells and thymic progenitors that survived. Reportedly, roughly two months post-transplant, alpha-beta T cells arose from several hundred expanded graft clones.

The receptor was derived from a male patient between 2 and 9 years old who had a stem cell transplant for acute lymphoblastic leukemia, so the T cells may come from the graft donor. The sample here was PBMCs, mostly from graft donor cells, taken 360 days after TCRalphabeta/CD19-depleted stem cell transplant. The chain has TRBV5-1 and TRBJ2-5; 10 bases align to TRBD2. CDR3: CASSLGLAGALGETQYF. CDR3 nucleotide sequence: TGCGCCAGCAGCTTGGGGCTAGCGGGGGCCCTGGGAGAGACCCAGTACTTC.